The 27 T cell receptor beta chains presented below share a single source sample, sequenced in a study of blood T cell repertoires in COVID-19. Clones were sequenced by immunoSEQ multiplex PCR, and TCRdb holds only the in-frame ones, with some missing. The profile covers about 200,000 clones, with about 80% appearing a single time and 6.9% taken by the ten largest. Sample: peripheral blood. These TCRs come from a human donor with acute or convalescent COVID-19. The donor label of this sample is uncertain.

The rearrangement uses TRBV9 and TRBJ1-1, with 8 bases fitting TRBD1. The junction had 14 bases not matched to a gene; V was cut back by 4 bases and J by 6 bases. In germline, CDR1 is SGDLS, CDR2 YYNGEE. This CDR3 has 16 residues. The CDR3 coding sequence is TGTGCCAGCAGCTACAGGGGGGACGGGAGTCGCGCTGAAGCTTTCTTT. This gives the protein CASSYRGDGSRAEAFF.

This clone has only one observation. J is TRBJ2-2 and V is TRBV5-1; 8 bases are shared with TRBD2. The CDR3 runs 17 residues. Germline CDR1 SGHRS, CDR2 YFSETQ. V dropped 1 base and J dropped 5; count of bases not matched to a gene: 10. The CDR3 protein is CASSLSPGGTSTGELFF. For the CDR3, the DNA is TGCGCCAGCAGCTTGTCCCCGGGGGGGACCTCGACCGGGGAGCTGTTTTTT.

The chain uses TRBV5-4 and TRBJ1-2; the D gene is possibly TRBD1 (6 bases). The CDR3 is 13 residues long. With 3 bases removed from V and 4 bases from J, the gap between germline ends came to 10 bases. Germline lookup yields CDR1 SGHNT and CDR2 YYREEE (reference sequence). The CDR3 region has the DNA TGTGCCAGCAGCTCCACAGGGCCCTATGGCTACACCTTC. The encoded protein is CASSSTGPYGYTF.

This clone was recorded only once. The chain carries TRBV7-8 and TRBJ1-4, with TRBD1 as a possible D gene (5 bases). The V gene lost 5 bases and the J gene lost 8 bases, with 15 bases spanning the gap. In germline, CDR1 is SGHVS, CDR2 FQNEAQ. The CDR3 runs to 14 residues. The CDR3 bases are TGTGCCAGCAGCGGGGACTTTCTACGGGAAAAACTGTTTTTT. Protein product: CASSGDFLREKLFF.

This chain uses TRBV7-3 with TRBJ2-3; tentative D call: TRBD1 (5 bases). The CDR3 is 15 amino acids. V lost 6 bases and J 2 bases, leaving 15 bases between the germline ends. CDR1 SGHTA and CDR2 FQGTGA come from the germline V gene. The CDR3 loop reads CASSSPDRVTDTQYF. DNA for the CDR3: TGTGCCAGCAGTTCCCCCGACAGAGTCACAGATACGCAGTATTTT.

The CDR3 reads CASSLGQYSGANVLTF. The CDR3 DNA follows: TGTGCCAGCAGCCTGGGACAGTACTCTGGGGCCAACGTCCTGACTTTC. The V call is TRBV5-4, the J call TRBJ2-6, with 7 positions matching TRBD1. CDR1 is SGHNT and CDR2 is YYREEE in the germline V gene (reference sequence). This CDR3 spans 16 amino acids. With V trimmed by 4 bases and J by 0 bases, 4 bases remained unmatched. The full variable domain, its missing parts supplied by reference TRBV5-4 and TRBJ2-6, is ETGVTQSPTHLIKTRGQQVTLRCSSQSGHNTVSWYQQALGQGPQFIFQYYREEENGRGNFPPRFSGLQFPNYSSELNVNALELDDSALYLCASSLGQYSGANVLTFGAGSRLTVL.

The V gene is TRBV10-3, the J gene TRBJ2-5, with D maybe TRBD1 (6 bases). With 5 bases removed from V and 4 bases from J, the gap between germline ends came to 17 bases. Germline-derived CDR1 and CDR2 are ENHRY and SYGVKD. The CDR3 has 15 residues. The CDR3 protein is CAISQGTGLRETQYF. The CDR3 nucleotides are TGTGCCATCAGTCAGGGGACCGGGTTGCGAGAGACCCAGTACTTC.

This sequence joins TRBV24-1 and TRBJ1-2, with a possible D match to TRBD1 (5 bases). Germline lookup yields CDR1 KGHDR and CDR2 SFDVKD. Between the trimmed V and J ends, which lost 4 bases and 6 bases, there was a span of 8 bases. The CDR3 is 12 amino acids. CDR3 DNA: TGTGCCACCAGTGACGGGGGTAATGGCTACACCTTC. Translating gives CATSDGGNGYTF.

With regard to this clone: A junction boundary mismatches the germline segment, possibly from a read error. The rearrangement joins TRBV30 to TRBJ2-3; possibly TRBD2 for D (6 bases). The CDR3 sequence is 13 residues long. Germline values: CDR1 GTSNPN, CDR2 SVGIG (reference sequence). The CDR3 DNA reads as TGTGCCCGGAGCGGACTACTGGCAGATACGCAGTATTTT. Translating gives CARSGLLADTQYF.

V and J are TRBV7-9 and TRBJ2-1; TRBD1 agrees at 9 bases. The junction had 7 bases not matched to a gene; V was cut back by 4 bases and J by 9 bases. CDR3 length: 14 residues. Germline loops: CDR1 SEHNR, CDR2 FQNEAQ (reference sequence). The CDR3 here is CASSWGQGSGEQFF. Written as DNA, the CDR3 is TGTGCCAGCAGCTGGGGACAGGGTTCGGGTGAGCAGTTCTTC.

V and J are TRBV7-2 and TRBJ2-3; 7 positions match TRBD2. V dropped 4 bases and J dropped 0; count of bases not matched to a gene: 10. The CDR3 is made up of 17 amino acids. Germline loops: CDR1 SGHTA, CDR2 FQGNSA. DNA for the CDR3: TGTGCCAGCAGCTCTTATCGACTAGCCGGCAGCACAGATACGCAGTATTTT. Protein: CASSSYRLAGSTDTQYF.

The genes are TRBV25-1 and TRBJ1-1, with 7 bases aligning to TRBD1. The CDR3 runs 12 residues. Germline CDR1 and CDR2: MGHDK and SYGVNS. V dropped 3 bases and J dropped 12; count of bases not matched to a gene: 7. For the CDR3, the DNA is TGTGCCAGCAGTGAGAACACAGGGGTACCTTTCTTT. Residues: CASSENTGVPFF.

The chain joins TRBV7-8 to TRBJ2-5; tentatively, D is TRBD1 (6 bases). This CDR3 is 16 amino acids long. CDR1 is SGHVS, CDR2 FQNEAQ, per germline. The ends were cut back, 1 base at V and 2 bases at J, with 14 bases in the middle. CDR3 region: CASSLGWARGQETQYF. The DNA for the CDR3 is TGTGCCAGCAGCTTAGGTTGGGCCAGGGGACAAGAGACCCAGTACTTC.

The gene calls are TRBV7-8 and TRBJ2-7, with 9 positions matching TRBD2. Germline CDR1 is SGHVS and CDR2 is FQNEAQ. V was pared by 8 bases and J by 5 bases, with 13 bases of the junction left unmatched. The CDR3 runs to 15 residues. The CDR3 DNA reads as TGTGCCAGCGTCCCCCTAGCGGGAAAGGAGCACGAGCAGTACTTC. Translating gives CASVPLAGKEHEQYF.

The chain joins TRBV5-1 to TRBJ2-3; 10 bases agree with TRBD2. Germline CDR1 SGHRS, CDR2 YFSETQ. The CDR3 is 14 amino acids. V shed 4 bases and J 4 bases; nucleotides not matched to a gene: 3. The CDR3: CASSTGLASDTQYF. The CDR3 DNA reads as TGCGCCAGCAGCACGGGACTAGCGTCAGATACGCAGTATTTT.

The V call is TRBV9, the J call TRBJ1-1; 9 bases fit TRBD1. Germline trimming cut 4 bases from V and 4 bases from J; bases unmatched to any gene: 11. The CDR3 contains 16 residues. Germline CDR1 is SGDLS and CDR2 is YYNGEE. CDR3 DNA sequence: TGTGCCAGCAGCTCCAAGGGACAGGGAGGGAGCACTGAAGCTTTCTTT. It translates to CASSSKGQGGSTEAFF.

The chain is built from TRBV18 and TRBJ1-1, with D perhaps matching TRBD1 (6 bases). V was shortened by 3 bases and J by 1 base, with 12 bases between the two germline ends. In germline, CDR1 is KGHSH, CDR2 LQKENI. This CDR3 spans 15 amino acids. The CDR3: CASSPEQGSNTEAFF. DNA of the CDR3: TGTGCCAGCTCACCCGAACAGGGTTCGAACACTGAAGCTTTCTTT.

This chain links TRBV6-5 with TRBJ2-7; TRBD2 aligns across 9 bases. CDR1 is MNHEY and CDR2 is SVGAGI in the germline V gene. The length of the CDR3 is 14 residues. V lost 5 bases, J lost 4 bases, and 6 bases stayed unmatched. The CDR3 loop reads CASSISGSRYEQYF. Written as DNA, the CDR3 is TGTGCCAGCAGTATTAGCGGGAGTCGGTACGAGCAGTACTTC.

The chain joins TRBV30 to TRBJ1-2, with 9 bases aligning to TRBD1. CDR3 size: 13 residues. J was trimmed by 8 bases and V by 4 bases; bases with no gene match: 8. Germline V lookup: CDR1 GTSNPN, CDR2 SVGIG (reference sequence). For the CDR3, the DNA is TGTGCCTGGACTGCACAGGGGGCGAACGGCTACACCTTC. Encoded protein: CAWTAQGANGYTF. Looking up the rest from reference TRBV30 and TRBJ1-2 gives the full variable domain: SQTIHQWPATLVQPVGSPLSLECTVEGTSNPNLYWYRQAAGRGLQLLFYSVGIGQISSEVPQNLSASRPQDRQFILSSKKLLLSDSGFYLCAWTAQGANGYTFGSGTRLTVV.

The V gene is TRBV10-3, the J gene TRBJ2-2; 8 bases are a match to TRBD2. Germline loops: CDR1 ENHRY, CDR2 SYGVKD. V lost 0 bases, J lost 1 base, and 1 base stayed unmatched. The CDR3 is 16 amino acids. Written as DNA, the CDR3 is TGTGCCATCAGTGAGTCCAGCGGGGGGAACACCGGGGAGCTGTTTTTT. It translates to CAISESSGGNTGELFF.

This clone was seen more than once but under ten times. The chain joins TRBV28 to TRBJ1-6; D is unresolved. The CDR3 runs 14 residues. Germline V lookup: CDR1 MDHEN, CDR2 SYDVKM. Between the trimmed V and J ends, which lost 5 bases and 7 bases, there was a span of 12 bases. The chain's CDR3 is CASSLHAGNSPLHF. The CDR3 DNA reads TGTGCCAGCAGTCTCCATGCCGGGAATTCACCCCTCCACTTT.

This chain connects TRBV12-3 or TRBV12-4 to TRBJ2-1, with 10 bases fitting TRBD2. This CDR3 has 12 amino acids. The junction had 4 bases not matched to a gene; V was cut back by 3 bases and J by 14 bases. The CDR3 protein is CASSLSGRGKFF. The DNA for the CDR3 is TGTGCCAGCAGTTTGAGCGGGAGGGGGAAGTTCTTC.

The rearrangement links TRBV27 to TRBJ1-6; 9 nucleotides match TRBD1. CDR1 and CDR2 from the germline V gene are MNHEY and SMNVEV (reference sequence). The CDR3 sequence is 14 residues long. Losses at the gene ends were 5 bases for V and 6 bases for J; bases not matched to a gene: 2. The CDR3 bases are TGTGCCAGCAGTCGGGGACAGGGTAATTCACCCCTCCACTTT. Translating gives CASSRGQGNSPLHF.

This clone was detected many times. The genes are TRBV5-3 and TRBJ1-6; a weak D match, TRBD1 (5 bases). TRBV5-3 is classed as an ORF, of uncertain function. The CDR3 runs 15 residues. The V gene lost 4 bases and the J gene lost 8 bases, with 16 bases spanning the gap. Here the CDR3 DNA reads TGTGCCAGAAGCACCCGACAGATACTCCATTCACCCCTCCACTTT. The encoded protein is CARSTRQILHSPLHF.

This sequence joins TRBV5-8 and TRBJ1-1, with D tentatively TRBD1 (5 bases). The CDR3 totals 14 residues. The germline CDR1 and CDR2 sequences are SGHTS and YDEGEE. With 1 base removed from V and 1 base from J, the gap between germline ends came to 8 bases. The CDR3 loop reads CASSLSRANTEAFF. The CDR3 coding sequence is TGTGCCAGCAGCTTGAGCAGGGCGAACACTGAAGCTTTCTTT.

The chain uses TRBV3-1 (or the pseudogene TRBV3-2) and TRBJ1-1; the D gene is possibly TRBD1 (5 bases). Germline CDR1 and CDR2: LGHDT and YNNKEL (reference sequence). CDR3 length: 16 amino acids. The V and J ends lost 8 bases and 1 base respectively, with 20 bases between them. This chain's CDR3 is CASVLGLGGTNTEAFF. The CDR3 DNA is TGTGCCAGCGTTCTCGGATTGGGGGGGACGAACACTGAAGCTTTCTTT.

J is TRBJ1-5 and V is TRBV3-1 (or the pseudogene TRBV3-2); D is perhaps TRBD1 (6 bases). This CDR3 has 15 amino acids. V was trimmed by 0 bases and J by 3 bases, leaving 9 bases between them. CDR1 and CDR2 (germline): LGHDT, YNNKEL (reference sequence). The CDR3 coding sequence is TGTGCCAGCAGCCAAGAACAGGGTGCCAATCAGCCCCAGCATTTT. This sequence encodes CASSQEQGANQPQHF.